The entry below describes one T cell receptor (beta chain). Its matching antigen is unknown. This entry is derived from a study of T cell responses to AZD1222 COVID-19 vaccine. The table came from immunoSEQ multiplex PCR; TCRdb's copy has only in-frame clones and leaves some out. The sample consists of under 150,000 clones, around nine tenths of them appearing once. Study results and caveats: Nearly half of unique spike-specific TCRs reportedly avoided B.1.351 and B.1.1.7 mutated regions. White British people made up most donors, females outnumbered males, and clonal diversity was possibly underestimated.

The CDR3 runs to 14 residues. Trimming removed 5 bases from V and 7 bases from J; junction bases left unmatched: 5. Per the germline V gene, CDR1 is SGHVS and CDR2 is FQNEAQ. This sequence joins TRBV7-8 and TRBJ2-1, with 10 bases lining up with TRBD2. This TCR derives from an adult in good health. The starting material was peripheral blood, obtained on day 0 of MenACWY control vaccination. For the CDR3, the DNA is TGTGCCAGCAGCCCTCCGGGACTAGCGAATGAGCAGTTCTTC. Its translation: CASSPPGLANEQFF.